These 26 T cell receptor beta chains were sequenced from one sample in a study of post-analysis software for immune sequencing data. The TCR beta cDNA libraries carried unique molecular identifiers. From the PCR reads, TCRdb called clonotypes with MiXCR, one entry per CDR3 protein. The table includes fewer than 700,000 distinct CDR3 sequences, 44% detected once. The study, taken as a whole, reports: Five TRBV segments occurring more often in patients than controls included TRBV5-6, TRBV5-1 and TRBV20-1.

These receptors have no known antigen. The specimen was blood. Receptors originate from a girl aged 10 to 17 with multiple sclerosis.

This rearrangement joins TRBV3-1 to TRBJ2-1, with TRBD2 identical over 9 bases. Germline assignment: CDR1 LGHDT and CDR2 YNNKEL (reference sequence). The CDR3 runs to 15 residues. The V and J ends lost 4 bases and 8 bases, in that order; junction bases with no gene match: 9. The CDR3 is CASSLLAGAFDEQFF. DNA of the CDR3: TGTGCCAGCAGCCTATTAGCGGGAGCCTTCGATGAGCAGTTCTTC.

This clonotype was found a few times. The chain uses TRBV12-3 or TRBV12-4 and TRBJ2-1, with D uncertain. This CDR3 spans 13 amino acids. V gave up 3 bases and J gave up 5 bases, with 8 bases separating them. The CDR3 loop reads CASSFGLNNEQFF. Written as DNA, the CDR3 is TGTGCCAGCAGTTTTGGGCTAAACAATGAGCAGTTCTTC.

This clonotype was seen only a few times. This chain links TRBV9 with TRBJ2-3; 8 bases fit TRBD2. After removal of 4 bases from V and 1 base from J, the junction contained 5 bases not matched to a gene. Germline V gives CDR1 SGDLS, CDR2 YYNGEE. The CDR3 contains 15 residues. CDR3 nucleotides: TGTGCCAGCAGCTTTAGCGGGGCCGGCACAGATACGCAGTATTTT. This codes for CASSFSGAGTDTQYF.

This clonotype turned up a few times. The J gene is TRBJ2-3, the V gene TRBV12-3 or TRBV12-4; the match to TRBD2 covers 7 bases. V trimming: 5 bases; J trimming: 3 bases; junction bases outside the gene matches: 8. CDR3 length equals 15 residues. CDR3 nucleotides: TGTGCCAGCAGTCCCGGGGAGGGGATTACAGATACGCAGTATTTT. It encodes CASSPGEGITDTQYF.

This chain joins TRBV7-2 and TRBJ2-5; D is possibly TRBD1 or TRBD2 (5 bases each). The DNA end is more similar to TRBJ2-7, so the J call may be wrong. The germline V gene has CDR1 SGHTA and CDR2 FQGNSA. The CDR3 has 14 amino acids. The CDR3 region has the DNA TGTGCCAGCAGCTTCAGGGACGGAACCTACGAGCAGTACTTC. Amino acid sequence: CASSFRDGTYEQYF.

The chain carries TRBV7-9 and TRBJ2-7, with D perhaps TRBD1 (6 bases). V lost 0 bases, J lost 6 bases, and 15 bases lay in between. The CDR3 has 15 amino acids. Germline V gives CDR1 SEHNR, CDR2 FQNEAQ (reference sequence). The CDR3 spells CASSLALRGGFEQYF. CDR3 nucleotides: TGTGCCAGCAGCTTAGCTCTCAGGGGCGGCTTCGAGCAGTACTTC.

This clonotype was counted a single time. The V call is TRBV12-3 or TRBV12-4, the J call TRBJ2-3, with TRBD2 matching over 9 bases. The CDR3 contains 15 residues. Trimming cost V 6 bases and J 0 bases; bases outside gene matches: 4. This chain's CDR3 is CASRRLAASTDTQYF. In nucleotides, the CDR3 is TGTGCCAGCAGGCGACTAGCGGCTAGCACAGATACGCAGTATTTT.

The rearrangement joins TRBV28 to TRBJ2-3; 10 bases match TRBD2. The CDR3 has 15 amino acids. Germline values: CDR1 MDHEN, CDR2 SYDVKM. With V trimmed by 5 bases and J by 4 bases, 6 bases remained unmatched. The CDR3 bases are TGTGCCAGCAGTCTCCTAGCGGGAGAACCAGATACGCAGTATTTT. It codes for CASSLLAGEPDTQYF.

This clonotype was counted only a few times. V usage is TRBV12-3 or TRBV12-4 and J usage is TRBJ1-4, with D unresolved. This CDR3 region has 14 residues. The V and J ends lost 6 bases and 5 bases respectively, with 13 bases between them. The CDR3 sequence is CASRGDLGNEKLFF. CDR3 DNA: TGTGCCAGCAGGGGTGACTTGGGAAATGAAAAACTGTTTTTT.

The rearrangement joins TRBV29-1 to TRBJ2-7; TRBD2 aligns across 7 bases. CDR3 length equals 12 residues. The ends lost 3 bases at V and 7 bases at J; junction bases unmatched: 6. The germline V gene encodes CDR1 SQVTM and CDR2 ANQGSEA. The DNA of the CDR3 is TGCAGCGTTGACAGGCCTAGCGGTGAGCAGTACTTC. Translated, it gives CSVDRPSGEQYF.

CDR3 coding DNA: TGCAGTGCTAGAGACGCCGGGACAGCCTACGAGCAGTACTTC. This gives the protein CSARDAGTAYEQYF. V and J are TRBV20-1 and TRBJ2-7, with 7 nucleotides matching TRBD1. This CDR3 is built from 14 residues. V trimming: 0 bases; J trimming: 2 bases; junction bases outside the gene matches: 4. CDR1 and CDR2 (germline): DFQATT, SNEGSKA (reference sequence).

This clonotype appeared once. The chain links TRBV3-1 to TRBJ2-1; 7 bases are a match to TRBD2. Unmatched junction bases numbered 16, after V lost 4 bases and J lost 10 bases. The V gene's germline CDR1 is LGHDT and CDR2 YNNKEL (reference sequence). The CDR3 extends over 16 amino acids. The CDR3 sequence: CASSPQGGESIGEQFF. The DNA for the CDR3 is TGTGCCAGCAGCCCCCAGGGAGGGGAAAGCATCGGCGAGCAGTTCTTC.

Regarding this clonotype: Lacking the conserved final phenylalanine or tryptophan, this CDR3 likely reflects a read error. The chain uses TRBV12-3 or TRBV12-4 and TRBJ2-6, with D possibly TRBD2 on 6 matching bases. CDR3 length: 15 amino acids. The V end lost 5 bases, the J end lost 2 bases, and 10 bases lay between the germline ends. The CDR3 DNA follows: TGTGCCAGCAGTCCCCTAGCGCCTGGGGCCAACGTCCTGACTTCC. The encoded protein is CASSPLAPGANVLTS.

This clonotype was recorded many times. The chain couples TRBV7-9 to TRBJ2-1; 13 bases align to TRBD2. The germline CDR1 and CDR2 sequences are SEHNR and FQNEAQ (reference sequence). The V segment lost 1 base and the J segment 9 bases; nucleotides outside the gene matches: 6. There are 16 residues in the CDR3. CDR3 DNA: TGTGCCAGCAGCTTAGGCGGGACTAGCGGGGCGACTGAGCAGTTCTTC. It encodes CASSLGGTSGATEQFF.

There are a few counts of this clonotype. This sequence joins TRBV5-1 and TRBJ2-7; D is unresolved. Germline V gives CDR1 SGHRS, CDR2 YFSETQ. The V end lost 0 bases, the J end lost 0 bases, and 16 bases lay between the germline ends. This CDR3 is 17 amino acids long. CDR3 coding DNA: TGCGCCAGCAGCTTGGTATTGGCAGCCTATAGCTCCTACGAGCAGTACTTC. This codes for CASSLVLAAYSSYEQYF.

Turning to this clonotype: A junction boundary mismatches the germline segment, possibly from a read error. The chain carries TRBV7-7 and TRBJ2-5, with 8 bases that match TRBD2. The CDR3 is 17 residues long. The germline CDR1 and CDR2 sequences are SSHAT and FNYEAQ (reference sequence). DNA of the CDR3: TGTGCTAGCAGCTTAGCCGGGACTAGTGGTGACTATAAGACCCAGTACTTC. Protein: CASSLAGTSGDYKTQYF.

The chain joins TRBV20-1 to TRBJ2-1; D may be TRBD2 (7 bases). CDR1 is DFQATT, CDR2 SNEGSKA, per germline (reference sequence). There are 12 residues in the CDR3. V lost 3 bases and J 6 bases, leaving 9 bases between the germline ends. CDR3 protein: CSASRGANEQFF. The CDR3 nucleotides read TGCAGTGCTAGTCGGGGGGCCAATGAGCAGTTCTTC.

This clonotype occurred a few times. The chain is built from TRBV5-1 and TRBJ2-4; 8 nucleotides line up with TRBD1. The CDR3 is 16 amino acids. Losses at the gene ends were 2 bases for V and 0 bases for J; bases not matched to a gene: 4. Germline CDR1 is SGHRS and CDR2 is YFSETQ. CDR3 in DNA: TGCGCCAGCAGCTTCGGCAGGGGGCTAGCCAAAAACATTCAGTACTTC. Protein sequence: CASSFGRGLAKNIQYF.

The chain uses TRBV28 and TRBJ1-5; 7 positions agree with TRBD1. This CDR3 has 13 residues. Unmatched junction bases numbered 6, after V lost 6 bases and J lost 7 bases. In germline, CDR1 is MDHEN, CDR2 SYDVKM. CDR3 loop: CASRRTGRQPQHF. In nucleotides, the CDR3 is TGTGCCAGCAGGCGGACAGGCCGACAGCCCCAGCATTTT.

The genes are TRBV5-1 and TRBJ2-1, with D perhaps matching TRBD1 or TRBD2 (7 bases each). The CDR3 runs 16 residues. Trimming cost V 0 bases and J 10 bases, with 20 bases left between them. CDR1 is SGHRS, CDR2 YFSETQ, per germline. The DNA for the CDR3 is TGCGCCAGCAGCTTGGCCTGGGGCAGGGGGGGCTACGAGCAGTTCTTC. Translation gives CASSLAWGRGGYEQFF.

This clonotype was detected a few times. The CDR3 DNA reads as TGTGCCAGCAGTTTATCCTCAGGGAACACTGAAGCTTTCTTT. It translates to CASSLSSGNTEAFF. The chain is built from TRBV27 and TRBJ1-1; D is undetermined. The CDR3 has 14 residues. Germline assignment: CDR1 MNHEY and CDR2 SMNVEV (reference sequence). V dropped 0 bases and J dropped 1 base, with 6 bases sitting between them.

The rearrangement links TRBV20-1 to TRBJ1-1; D not resolved. The CDR3 runs to 13 residues. The ends were cut back, 0 bases at V and 3 bases at J, with 8 bases in the middle. CDR1 and CDR2 from the germline V gene are DFQATT and SNEGSKA (reference sequence). The CDR3 DNA is TGCAGTGCTAGAGAGGGCTTTGACACTGAAGCTTTCTTT. Translating it yields CSAREGFDTEAFF.

V is TRBV12-3 or TRBV12-4 and J is TRBJ2-1; TRBD2 is a possible D gene (7 bases). The end of the DNA fits TRBJ2-7 better, so the J call may be wrong. This CDR3 is 18 amino acids long. The CDR3 is CASSLIGEGTNSYNEQYF. CDR3 nucleotide sequence: TGTGCCAGCAGTTTAATCGGGGAGGGGACAAACTCCTACAATGAGCAGTACTTC.

The chain couples TRBV5-1 to TRBJ2-7; D uncertain. Germline values: CDR1 SGHRS, CDR2 YFSETQ. The CDR3 runs 15 residues. V lost 2 bases and J lost 1, with 13 bases in between. The CDR3 protein is CASSFRAGISYEQYF. The CDR3 nucleotides read TGCGCCAGCAGCTTCCGGGCAGGCATTTCCTACGAGCAGTACTTC.

The V call is TRBV6-2 or TRBV6-3, the J call TRBJ2-7; 7 nucleotides match TRBD2. The CDR3 has 14 amino acids. V gave up 6 bases and J gave up 3 bases; unmatched junction bases: 8. The germline V gene has CDR1 MNHEY and CDR2 SVGEGT. The CDR3, as DNA: TGTGCCAGCAGCGGCGGGAGCCTCTACTACGAGCAGTACTTC. This gives the protein CASSGGSLYYEQYF.

CDR3 residues: CASSSFTWGDTQYF. For the CDR3, the DNA is TGTGCCAGCAGCTCTTTTACATGGGGAGATACGCAGTATTTT. The chain has TRBV7-3 and TRBJ2-3, with unresolved D. This CDR3 has 14 amino acids. Looked up from germline, CDR1 is SGHTA and CDR2 is FQGTGA. V lost 4 bases and J lost 5, with 13 bases in between.